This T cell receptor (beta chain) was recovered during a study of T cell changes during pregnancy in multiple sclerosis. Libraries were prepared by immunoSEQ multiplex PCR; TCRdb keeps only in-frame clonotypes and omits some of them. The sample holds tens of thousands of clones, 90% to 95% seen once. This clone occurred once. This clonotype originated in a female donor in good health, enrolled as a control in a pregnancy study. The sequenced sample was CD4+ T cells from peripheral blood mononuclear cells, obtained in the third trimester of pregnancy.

The CDR3: CASRPPGLSTGELFF. The CDR3 DNA is TGTGCCAGTAGACCACCGGGACTAAGCACCGGGGAGCTGTTTTTT. This chain uses TRBV19 with TRBJ2-2; the match to TRBD2 covers 7 bases. This CDR3 is 15 amino acids long. Germline assignment: CDR1 LNHDA and CDR2 SQIVND (reference sequence). V shed 6 bases, J shed 4 bases, and the junction held 8 bases outside the gene matches.